Presented here are 14 T cell receptor beta chains from one specimen sequenced in a study of T cells after yellow fever vaccination (dated by TCRdb to between 2018 and 2020). The meaning of the sample's treatment or condition label: live attenuated yellow fever vaccine strain. Receptor libraries were prepared by 5' RACE. Sequencing was performed on an Illumina HiSeq 2500. The public reads were reanalyzed by TCRdb: fastp trimming at Q25, MiXCR alignment, in-frame beta chains only. Rows with a matching CDR3 protein are joined into one entry that keeps the most common DNA and genes. The sample table lists roughly 500,000 distinct CDR3 sequences, about 19% of them with a count of one. Approximately 14% of the sample lies in the top ten. The sequenced sample was PBMCs, obtained 15 days after the yellow fever booster vaccination. The receptors shown here come from a man aged 30 to 45 who received the YFV17D yellow fever vaccine.

V usage is TRBV5-6 and J usage is TRBJ1-5, with TRBD1 matching over 7 bases. CDR1 SGHDT and CDR2 YYEEEE come from the germline V gene. This CDR3 contains 14 residues. Unmatched junction bases numbered 5, after V lost 4 bases and J lost 4 bases. CDR3 sequence reads: CASSRGQVNQPQHF. In nucleotides, the CDR3 is TGTGCCAGCAGCAGAGGACAGGTTAATCAGCCCCAGCATTTT.

This rearrangement joins TRBV12-3 or TRBV12-4 to TRBJ2-1, with D perhaps being TRBD1 or TRBD2 (6 bases each). The CDR3 is 14 amino acids. The V gene lost 5 bases and the J gene lost 7 bases, with 15 bases spanning the gap. CDR3 sequence reads: CASSGGRDINEQFF. The CDR3 DNA sequence: TGTGCCAGCAGTGGGGGGCGGGATATTAATGAGCAGTTCTTC.

This clonotype occurred a few times. CDR3 amino acids: CASSRFSYEQYF. The CDR3 DNA reads TGTGCCAGCAGTCGGTTTTCCTACGAGCAGTACTTC. The gene calls are TRBV6-2 or TRBV6-3 and TRBJ2-7; D gene ambiguous. The V gene's germline CDR1 is MNHEY and CDR2 SVGEGT. The length of the CDR3 is 12 residues. Trimming cost V 5 bases and J 1 base, with 6 bases left between them.

The chain has TRBV12-3 or TRBV12-4 and TRBJ1-1, with D uncertain. CDR3 length: 13 residues. With 5 bases removed from V and 0 bases from J, the gap between germline ends came to 7 bases. CDR3 sequence (DNA): TGTGCCAGCAGTCCGACGATGAACACTGAAGCTTTCTTT. Its translation is CASSPTMNTEAFF.

The chain is built from TRBV20-1 and TRBJ2-7; 10 bases agree with TRBD2. V was clipped by 0 bases and J by 6 bases; unmatched bases: 5. CDR1 is DFQATT, CDR2 SNEGSKA, per germline (reference sequence). The CDR3 runs 14 residues. This CDR3 is CSARDLAGVSEQYF. The CDR3, as DNA: TGCAGTGCTAGAGACCTAGCGGGAGTATCCGAGCAGTACTTC.

This clonotype was detected only a few times. The chain uses TRBV11-2 and TRBJ2-1; unclear D gene. The CDR3 contains 14 residues. Trimming pared 0 bases from V and 4 bases from J, leaving 7 bases between. Germline CDR1 is SGHAT and CDR2 is FQNNGV. The CDR3 DNA follows: TGTGCCAGCAGCTTAGAGATATCTTACAATGAGCAGTTCTTC. It yields the protein CASSLEISYNEQFF.

On this clonotype: This sequence may be a read error, since a much larger clone differs from it by one base. The chain carries TRBV20-1 and TRBJ2-3, with 7 nucleotides matching TRBD1. This CDR3 has 15 residues. The V gene's germline CDR1 is DFQATT and CDR2 SNEGSKA (reference sequence). With V trimmed by 4 bases and J by 6 bases, 13 bases remained unmatched. As DNA, the CDR3 is TGCAGTGCTAATCCAAAGGGGGCCAGTCGCGATACGCAGTATTTT. Residues: CSANPKGASRDTQYF.

The rearrangement uses TRBV4-3 and TRBJ2-5; either TRBD1 or TRBD2 may fit D (5 bases each). CDR1 LGHNA and CDR2 YSLEER come from the germline V gene. The length of the CDR3 is 15 residues. Deletions cut 1 base from V and 4 bases from J, with 13 bases between. The CDR3 DNA follows: TGCGCCAGCAGCCAAGTAGTTGGGGGTCGAGAGACCCAGTACTTC. It codes for CASSQVVGGRETQYF.

V is TRBV20-1 and J is TRBJ2-5, with TRBD1 matching over 9 bases. CDR3 length: 15 amino acids. In germline, CDR1 is DFQATT, CDR2 SNEGSKA (reference sequence). Trimming at V came to 3 bases and at J to 2 bases, leaving 7 bases not matched to a gene. The CDR3 region is CSARRTGDRQETQYF. The CDR3 DNA reads as TGCAGTGCTAGGCGGACAGGGGATAGGCAAGAGACCCAGTACTTC.

This clonotype came up a few times. The chain recombines TRBV29-1 with TRBJ2-5; 9 positions agree with TRBD1. The V segment lost 8 bases and the J segment 5 bases; nucleotides outside the gene matches: 6. CDR1 and CDR2 from the germline V gene are SQVTM and ANQGSEA. The CDR3 is 12 amino acids. As DNA, the CDR3 is TGCAGCTCAACAGGGGGCATGGAGACCCAGTACTTC. It specifies CSSTGGMETQYF.

This sequence joins TRBV18 and TRBJ2-3, with TRBD2 matching 13 bases. Germline V gives CDR1 KGHSH, CDR2 LQKENI. The CDR3 covers 16 residues. J lost 6 bases, V lost 3 bases, and 6 bases had no gene match. The CDR3 sequence is CASSPGLAGSGDTQYF. The CDR3 DNA reads as TGTGCCAGCTCACCGGGACTAGCGGGATCAGGGGATACGCAGTATTTT.

This clonotype turned up a few times. The chain couples TRBV18 to TRBJ2-2; D gene unclear. Germline V gene data show CDR1 as KGHSH and CDR2 as LQKENI. V lost 1 base to trimming and J lost 9 bases, with 9 bases between them. The CDR3 contains 13 residues. Here the CDR3 DNA reads TGTGCCAGCTCACCACGGTCGGACCGGGAGCTGTTTTTT. Encoded protein: CASSPRSDRELFF.

This clonotype has just a few counts. The chain recombines TRBV4-3 with TRBJ2-5, with D unclear. This CDR3 has 15 amino acids. Trimming removed 4 bases at V and 3 bases at J, with 15 bases between. CDR1 and CDR2 from the germline V gene are LGHNA and YSLEER. CDR3 nucleotide sequence: TGCGCCAGCAGCCGGGATGGCAGGCCCGAAGAGACCCAGTACTTC. Translation gives CASSRDGRPEETQYF.

This chain connects TRBV20-1 to TRBJ2-7; D gene uncertain. This CDR3 is 13 amino acids long. V was clipped by 7 bases and J by 5 bases, with 18 bases between them. Per germline, CDR1 DFQATT and CDR2 SNEGSKA (reference sequence). CDR3 bases: TGCAGTGTCGGAAAGGTGTCGTCGCACGAGCAGTACTTC. Encoded protein: CSVGKVSSHEQYF.